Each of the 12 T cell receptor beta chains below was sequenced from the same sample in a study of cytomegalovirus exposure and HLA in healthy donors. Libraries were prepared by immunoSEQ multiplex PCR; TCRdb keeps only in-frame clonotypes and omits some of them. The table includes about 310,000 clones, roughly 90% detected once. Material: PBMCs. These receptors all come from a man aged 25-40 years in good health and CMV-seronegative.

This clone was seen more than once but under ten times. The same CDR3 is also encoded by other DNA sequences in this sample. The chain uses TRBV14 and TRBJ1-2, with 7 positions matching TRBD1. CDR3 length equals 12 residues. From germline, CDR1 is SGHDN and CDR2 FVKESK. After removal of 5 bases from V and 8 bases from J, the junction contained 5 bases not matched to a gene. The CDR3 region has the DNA TGTGCCAGCAGCAGACAGGGATACGGCTACACCTTC. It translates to CASSRQGYGYTF.

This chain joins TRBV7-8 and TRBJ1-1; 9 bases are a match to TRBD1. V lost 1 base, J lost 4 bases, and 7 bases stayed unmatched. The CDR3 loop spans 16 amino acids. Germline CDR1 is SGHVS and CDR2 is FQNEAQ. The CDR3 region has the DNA TGTGCCAGCAGCTTAGTATCCGGGACAGGGCTCACTGAAGCTTTCTTT. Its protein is CASSLVSGTGLTEAFF.

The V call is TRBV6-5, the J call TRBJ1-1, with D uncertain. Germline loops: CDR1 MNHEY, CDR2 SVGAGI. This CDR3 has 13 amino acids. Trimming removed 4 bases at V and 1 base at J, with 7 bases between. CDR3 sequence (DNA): TGTGCCAGCAGTTTAGAACCGAACACTGAAGCTTTCTTT. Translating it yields CASSLEPNTEAFF.

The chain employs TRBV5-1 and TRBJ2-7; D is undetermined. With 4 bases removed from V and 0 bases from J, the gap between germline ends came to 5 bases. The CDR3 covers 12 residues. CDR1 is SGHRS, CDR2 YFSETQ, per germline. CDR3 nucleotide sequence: TGCGCCAGCAGCCCAAACTCCTACGAGCAGTACTTC. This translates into CASSPNSYEQYF. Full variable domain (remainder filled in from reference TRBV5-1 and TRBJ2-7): KAGVTQTPRYLIKTRGQQVTLSCSPISGHRSVSWYQQTPGQGLQFLFEYFSETQRNKGNFPGRFSGRQFSNSRSEMNVSTLELGDSALYLCASSPNSYEQYFGPGTRLTVT.

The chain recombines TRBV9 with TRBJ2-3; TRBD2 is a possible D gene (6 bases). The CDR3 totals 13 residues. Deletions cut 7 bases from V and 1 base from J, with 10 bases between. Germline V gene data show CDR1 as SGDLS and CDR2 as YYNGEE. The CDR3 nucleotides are TGTGCCAGCCACGGGGGACGCACAGATACGCAGTATTTT. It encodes CASHGGRTDTQYF.

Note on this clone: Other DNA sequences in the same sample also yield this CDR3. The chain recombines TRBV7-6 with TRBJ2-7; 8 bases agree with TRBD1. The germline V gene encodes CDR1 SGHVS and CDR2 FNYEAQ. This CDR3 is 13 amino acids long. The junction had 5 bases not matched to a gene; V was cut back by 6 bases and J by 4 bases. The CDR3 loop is CASSSGGSYEQYF. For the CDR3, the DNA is TGTGCCAGCAGTTCAGGGGGCAGTTACGAGCAGTACTTC.

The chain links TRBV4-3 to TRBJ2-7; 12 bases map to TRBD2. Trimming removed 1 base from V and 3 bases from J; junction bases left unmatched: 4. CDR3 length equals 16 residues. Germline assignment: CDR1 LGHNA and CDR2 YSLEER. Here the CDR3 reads CASSQAASGGGYEQYF. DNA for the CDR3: TGCGCCAGCAGCCAAGCGGCTAGCGGGGGGGGCTACGAGCAGTACTTC.

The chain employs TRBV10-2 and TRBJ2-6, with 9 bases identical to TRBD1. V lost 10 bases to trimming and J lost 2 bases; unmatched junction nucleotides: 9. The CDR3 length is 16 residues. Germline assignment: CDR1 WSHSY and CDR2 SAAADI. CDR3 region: CATMRTGETGANVLTF. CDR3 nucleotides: TGCGCCACCATGAGGACAGGGGAGACTGGGGCCAACGTCCTGACTTTC.

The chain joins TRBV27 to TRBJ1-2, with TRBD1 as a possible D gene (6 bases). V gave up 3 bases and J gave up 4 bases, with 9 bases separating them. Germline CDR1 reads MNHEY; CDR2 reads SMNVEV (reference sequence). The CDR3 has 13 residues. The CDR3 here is CASSFRGSYGYTF. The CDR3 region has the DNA TGTGCCAGCAGTTTTAGGGGGTCCTATGGCTACACCTTC.

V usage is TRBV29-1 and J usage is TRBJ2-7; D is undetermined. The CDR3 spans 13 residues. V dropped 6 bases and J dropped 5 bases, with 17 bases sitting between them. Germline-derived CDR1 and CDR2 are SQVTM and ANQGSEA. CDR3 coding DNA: TGCAGCGTCGCTCGGGTGTTCGACCACGAGCAGTACTTC. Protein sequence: CSVARVFDHEQYF.

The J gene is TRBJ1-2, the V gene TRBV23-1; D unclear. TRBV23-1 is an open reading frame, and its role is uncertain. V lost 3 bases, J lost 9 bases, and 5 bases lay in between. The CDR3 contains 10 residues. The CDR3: CASSQGCYTF. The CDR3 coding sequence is TGCGCCAGCAGTCAGGGCTGCTACACCTTC.

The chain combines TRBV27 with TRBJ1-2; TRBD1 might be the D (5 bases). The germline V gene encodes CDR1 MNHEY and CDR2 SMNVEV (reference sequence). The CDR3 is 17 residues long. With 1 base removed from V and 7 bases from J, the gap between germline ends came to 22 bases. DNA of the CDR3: TGTGCCAGCAGTTTATACCCCCCCGACAGAAAGGAGAGTGGCTACACCTTC. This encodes CASSLYPPDRKESGYTF.